This passage covers 8 T cell receptor beta chains from one sample sequenced in a study of blood T cell repertoires in COVID-19. Method: immunoSEQ multiplex PCR; TCRdb's copy keeps in-frame clones and lacks some. The sample holds around 130,000 clones; roughly 79% are singletons and the top ten take more than 15%. The sample taken for sequencing was peripheral blood. The origin of the receptors is a man older than 75 with acute or convalescent COVID-19.

The CDR3 bases are TGTGCCACCAGCAGAGAGAGGGACAGGGCCGTCTCCTACGAGCAGTACTTC. It specifies CATSRERDRAVSYEQYF. The chain has TRBV15 and TRBJ2-7, with TRBD1 identical over 9 bases. This CDR3 comprises 17 residues. The V gene end was trimmed by 0 bases and the J gene end by 0 bases; junction bases not matched to a gene: 6. CDR1 and CDR2 from the germline V gene are LNHNV and YYDKDF (reference sequence).

In DNA, the CDR3 is TGTGCCACCAGTGATGCCGGGACAGGGGCTGGCTACACCTTC. Residues: CATSDAGTGAGYTF. The chain links TRBV24-1 to TRBJ1-2, with 10 bases that match TRBD1. With 3 bases clipped from V and 7 bases from J, the junction kept 4 bases outside the gene matches. From germline, CDR1 is KGHDR and CDR2 SFDVKD. This CDR3 comprises 14 residues.

The gene calls are TRBV6-6 and TRBJ1-5; D remains unclear. The CDR3 is 15 residues long. V lost 0 bases and J lost 3, with 9 bases in between. The germline gives CDR1 MNHNY, CDR2 SVGAGI (reference sequence). The CDR3 reads CASSYSGGLNQPQHF. The DNA of the CDR3 is TGTGCCAGCAGTTACTCCGGCGGGCTCAATCAGCCCCAGCATTTT.

V gene TRBV2 combines with J gene TRBJ2-7; D not certain. The CDR3 runs to 17 residues. Trimming pared 9 bases from V and 3 bases from J, leaving 27 bases between. Germline assignment: CDR1 SNHLY and CDR2 FYNNEI. CDR3 sequence: CASSLIVLFVPNYEQYF. In DNA form, the CDR3 reads TGTGCCAGTTCTTTAATAGTCTTGTTTGTGCCAAACTACGAGCAGTACTTC. The variable domain in full, with the rest retrieved from reference TRBV2 and TRBJ2-7, is EPEVTQTPSHQVTQMGQEVILRCVPISNHLYFYWYRQILGQKVEFLVSFYNNEISEKSEIFDDQFSVERPDGSNFTLKIRSTKLEDSAMYFCASSLIVLFVPNYEQYFGPGTRLTVT.

The chain combines TRBV6-6 with TRBJ2-7; 7 bases agree with TRBD2. Germline-derived CDR1 and CDR2 are MNHNY and SVGAGI (reference sequence). CDR3 length: 14 amino acids. With V trimmed by 4 bases and J by 5 bases, 8 bases remained unmatched. The chain's CDR3 is CASSSPARGNEQYF. DNA of the CDR3: TGTGCCAGCAGTTCCCCCGCGCGGGGGAACGAGCAGTACTTC.

The genes are TRBV3-1 (or the pseudogene TRBV3-2) and TRBJ2-3; 7 bases are shared with TRBD2. The V gene's germline CDR1 is LGHDT and CDR2 YNNKEL (reference sequence). The CDR3 has 13 residues. V dropped 11 bases and J dropped 8; count of bases not matched to a gene: 13. For the CDR3, the DNA is TGTGCCGTCCGTGGACTAGGCACGGGTACGCAGTATTTT. Its translation is CAVRGLGTGTQYF.

The chain recombines TRBV5-6 with TRBJ2-3, with 9 bases fitting TRBD1. The CDR3 runs to 16 residues. Trimming removed 0 bases from V and 2 bases from J; junction bases left unmatched: 4. Germline V gives CDR1 SGHDT, CDR2 YYEEEE. The CDR3 sequence: CASSLAGQGHTDTQYF. CDR3 DNA: TGTGCCAGCAGCTTGGCAGGACAGGGGCACACAGATACGCAGTATTTT.

This chain joins TRBV14 and TRBJ1-2; the D gene is possibly TRBD1 (5 bases). The CDR3 has 15 residues. The germline gives CDR1 SGHDN, CDR2 FVKESK. V shed 4 bases and J shed 4 bases, with 16 bases lying between them. Here the CDR3 reads CASSPAGWGAYGYTF. The CDR3 bases are TGTGCCAGCAGCCCAGCCGGGTGGGGCGCCTATGGCTACACCTTC.